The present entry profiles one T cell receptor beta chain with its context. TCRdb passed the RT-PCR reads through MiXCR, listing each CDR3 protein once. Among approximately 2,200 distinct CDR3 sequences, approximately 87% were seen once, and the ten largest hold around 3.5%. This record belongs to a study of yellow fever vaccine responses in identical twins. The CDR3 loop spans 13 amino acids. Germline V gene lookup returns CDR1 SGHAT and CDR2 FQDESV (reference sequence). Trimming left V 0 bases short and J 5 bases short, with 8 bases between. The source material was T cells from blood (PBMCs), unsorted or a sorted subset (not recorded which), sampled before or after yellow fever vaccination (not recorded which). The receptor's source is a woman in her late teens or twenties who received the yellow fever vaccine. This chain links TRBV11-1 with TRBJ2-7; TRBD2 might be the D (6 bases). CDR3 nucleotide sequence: TGTGCCAGCAGCTTAGCGGGAGGAAACGAGCAGTACTTC. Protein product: CASSLAGGNEQYF.